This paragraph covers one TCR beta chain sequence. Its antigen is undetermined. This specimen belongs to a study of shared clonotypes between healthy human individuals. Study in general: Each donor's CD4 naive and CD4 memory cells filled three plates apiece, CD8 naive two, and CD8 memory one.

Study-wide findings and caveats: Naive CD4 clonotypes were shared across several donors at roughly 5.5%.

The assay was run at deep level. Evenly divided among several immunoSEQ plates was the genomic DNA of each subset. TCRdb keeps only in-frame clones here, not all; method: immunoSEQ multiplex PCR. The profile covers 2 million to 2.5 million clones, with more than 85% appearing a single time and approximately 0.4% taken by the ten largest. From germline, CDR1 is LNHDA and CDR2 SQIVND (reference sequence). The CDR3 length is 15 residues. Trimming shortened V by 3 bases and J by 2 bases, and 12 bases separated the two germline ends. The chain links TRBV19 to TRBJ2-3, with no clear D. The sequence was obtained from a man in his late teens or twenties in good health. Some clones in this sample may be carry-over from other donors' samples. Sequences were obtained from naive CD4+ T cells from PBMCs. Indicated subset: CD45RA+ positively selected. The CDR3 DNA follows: TGTGCCAGTAGTATCTTCACGACCACCACAGATACGCAGTATTTT. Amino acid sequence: CASSIFTTTTDTQYF.